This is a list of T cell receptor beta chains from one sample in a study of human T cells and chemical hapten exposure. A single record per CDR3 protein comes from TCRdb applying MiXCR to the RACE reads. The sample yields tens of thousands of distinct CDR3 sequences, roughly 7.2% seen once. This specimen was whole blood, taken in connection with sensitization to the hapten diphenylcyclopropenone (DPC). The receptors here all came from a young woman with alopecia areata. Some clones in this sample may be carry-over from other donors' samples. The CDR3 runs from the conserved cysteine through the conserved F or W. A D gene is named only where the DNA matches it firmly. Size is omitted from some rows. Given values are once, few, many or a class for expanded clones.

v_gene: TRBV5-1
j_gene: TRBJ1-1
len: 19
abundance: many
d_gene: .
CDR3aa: CASSSGRIPPRTERTEAFF
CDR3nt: TGCGCCAGCAGCTCGGGACGGATCCCACCCCGGACTGAACGGACTGAAGCTTTCTTT

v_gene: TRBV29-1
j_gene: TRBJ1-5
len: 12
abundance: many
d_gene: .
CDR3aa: CSVVDTDQPQHF
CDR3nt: TGCAGCGTTGTTGATACGGATCAGCCCCAGCATTTT

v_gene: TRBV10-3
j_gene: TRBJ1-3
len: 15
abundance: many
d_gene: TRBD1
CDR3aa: CAISSGTGGGNTIYF
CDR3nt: TGTGCCATCAGTTCCGGGACAGGGGGCGGAAACACCATATATTTT

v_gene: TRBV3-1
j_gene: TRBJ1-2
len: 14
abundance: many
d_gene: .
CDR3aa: CASSPMTGDYGYTF
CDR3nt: TGTGCCAGCAGCCCAATGACTGGCGACTATGGCTACACCTTC

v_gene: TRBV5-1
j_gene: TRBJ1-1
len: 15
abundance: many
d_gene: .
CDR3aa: CASSLVSPSNTEAFF
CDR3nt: TGCGCCAGCAGCTTGGTTTCCCCTTCGAACACTGAAGCTTTCTTT

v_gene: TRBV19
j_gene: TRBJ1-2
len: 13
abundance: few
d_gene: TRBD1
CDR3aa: CASSTTGDHGYTF
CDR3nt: TGTGCCAGTAGTACCACAGGGGACCATGGCTACACCTTC

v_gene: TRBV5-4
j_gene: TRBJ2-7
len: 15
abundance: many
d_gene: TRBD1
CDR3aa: CASRAGTGAPYEQYF
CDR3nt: TGTGCCAGCAGGGCCGGGACAGGGGCCCCCTACGAGCAGTACTTC

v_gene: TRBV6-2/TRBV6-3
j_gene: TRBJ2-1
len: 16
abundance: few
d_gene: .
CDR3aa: CVSSNLARKAYNEQFF
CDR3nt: TGTGTCAGCAGTAATCTAGCGCGAAAAGCCTACAATGAGCAGTTCTTC

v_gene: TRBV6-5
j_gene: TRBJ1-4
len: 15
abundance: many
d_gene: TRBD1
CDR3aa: CASSSGQGGVGKLFF
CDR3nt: TGTGCCAGCAGTTCGGGACAGGGGGGGGTAGGAAAACTGTTTTTT

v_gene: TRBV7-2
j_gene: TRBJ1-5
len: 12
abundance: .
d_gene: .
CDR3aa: CASSFFNQPQHF
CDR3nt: TGTGCCAGCAGCTTTTTTAATCAGCCCCAGCATTTT

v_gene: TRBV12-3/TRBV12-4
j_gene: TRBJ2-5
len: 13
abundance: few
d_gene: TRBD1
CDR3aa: CASSLGTAQTQYF
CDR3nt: TGTGCCAGCAGTTTGGGGACAGCCCAGACCCAGTACTTC

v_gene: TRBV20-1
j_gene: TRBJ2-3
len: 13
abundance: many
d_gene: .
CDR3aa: CSFLGARADTQYF
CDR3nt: TGCAGTTTTCTAGGGGCCAGAGCGGATACGCAGTATTTT

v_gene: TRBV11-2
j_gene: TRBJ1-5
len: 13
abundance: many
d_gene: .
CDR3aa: CASSLGVNQPQHF
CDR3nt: TGTGCCAGCAGCTTAGGGGTAAATCAGCCCCAGCATTTT

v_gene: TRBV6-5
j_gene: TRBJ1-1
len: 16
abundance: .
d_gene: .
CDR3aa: CASSSIQGRKNTEAFF
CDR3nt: TGTGCCAGCAGTTCGATACAGGGACGCAAGAACACTGAAGCTTTCTTT

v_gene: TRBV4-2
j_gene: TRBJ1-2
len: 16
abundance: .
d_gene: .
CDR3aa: CASSQEQGATNYGYTF
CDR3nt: TGTGCCAGCAGCCAAGAGCAAGGGGCTACTAACTATGGCTACACCTTC

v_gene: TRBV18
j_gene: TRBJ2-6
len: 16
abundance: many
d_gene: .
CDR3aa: CASSLEQGAGANVLTF
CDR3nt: TGTGCCAGCTCACTGGAACAAGGTGCTGGGGCCAACGTCCTGACTTTC

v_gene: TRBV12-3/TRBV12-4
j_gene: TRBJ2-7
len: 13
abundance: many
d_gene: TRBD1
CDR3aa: CASSGDSTYEQYF
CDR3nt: TGTGCCAGCAGTGGGGACAGTACCTACGAGCAGTACTTC

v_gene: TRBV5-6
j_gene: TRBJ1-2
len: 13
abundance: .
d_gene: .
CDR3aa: CASSLVRGFGYTF
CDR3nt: TGTGCCAGCAGCTTGGTACGAGGGTTCGGCTACACCTTC

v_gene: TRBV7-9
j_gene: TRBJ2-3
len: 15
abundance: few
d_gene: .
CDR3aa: CASAIGQGLEDTQYF
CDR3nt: TGTGCCAGCGCAATTGGGCAGGGTCTTGAAGATACGCAGTATTTT

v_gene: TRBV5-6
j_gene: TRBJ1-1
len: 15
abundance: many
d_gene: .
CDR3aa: CASSFPQGFNTEAFF
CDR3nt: TGTGCCAGCAGCTTTCCACAGGGTTTCAACACTGAAGCTTTCTTT

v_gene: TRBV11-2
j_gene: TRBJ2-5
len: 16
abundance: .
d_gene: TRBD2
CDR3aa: CASTPLAGGPGETQYF
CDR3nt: TGTGCCAGCACCCCATTAGCGGGGGGGCCGGGGGAGACCCAGTACTTC

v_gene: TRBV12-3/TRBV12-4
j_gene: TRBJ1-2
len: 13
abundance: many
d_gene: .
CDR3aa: CASRGSRAYGYTF
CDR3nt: TGTGCCAGCAGGGGATCCCGAGCCTATGGCTACACCTTC

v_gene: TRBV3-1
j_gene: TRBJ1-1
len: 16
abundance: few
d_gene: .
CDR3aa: CASSQGYGGAYTEAFF
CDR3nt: TGTGCCAGCAGCCAAGGATATGGGGGCGCTTACACTGAAGCTTTCTTT

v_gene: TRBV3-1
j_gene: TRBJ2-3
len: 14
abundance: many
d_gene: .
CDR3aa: CASGGLLSTDTQYF
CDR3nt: TGTGCCAGCGGGGGCCTACTTAGCACAGATACGCAGTATTTT

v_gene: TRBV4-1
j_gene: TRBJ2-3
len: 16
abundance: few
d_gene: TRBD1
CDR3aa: CASSQTTGGSTDTQYF
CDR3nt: TGCGCCAGCAGCCAAACGACAGGGGGTTCCACAGATACGCAGTATTTT

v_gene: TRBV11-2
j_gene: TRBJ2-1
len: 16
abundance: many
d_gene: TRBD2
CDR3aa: CASSLNLAGIYNEQFF
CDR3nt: TGTGCCAGCAGCTTAAACCTAGCGGGTATCTACAATGAGCAGTTCTTC

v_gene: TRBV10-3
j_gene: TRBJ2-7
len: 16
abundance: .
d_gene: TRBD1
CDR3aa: CAISESRQGVDYEQYF
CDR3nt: TGTGCCATCAGTGAGTCGCGACAGGGGGTGGACTACGAGCAGTACTTC

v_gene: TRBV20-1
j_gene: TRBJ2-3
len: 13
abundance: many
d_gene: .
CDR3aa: CSPMGERLDTQYF
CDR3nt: TGCAGCCCGATGGGGGAGAGATTAGATACGCAGTATTTT

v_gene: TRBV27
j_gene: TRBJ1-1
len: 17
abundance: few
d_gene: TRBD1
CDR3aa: CASSIIGGTGEGAEAFF
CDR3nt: TGTGCCAGCAGTATCATAGGGGGGACAGGGGAAGGGGCTGAAGCTTTCTTT

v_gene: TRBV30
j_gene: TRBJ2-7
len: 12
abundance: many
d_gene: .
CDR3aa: CAWSVRGGEQYF
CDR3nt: TGTGCCTGGAGTGTAAGAGGGGGCGAGCAGTACTTC

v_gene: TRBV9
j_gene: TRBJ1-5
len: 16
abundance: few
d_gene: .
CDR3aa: CASSPSPRYSNQPQHF
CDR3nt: TGTGCCAGCAGCCCCTCTCCCAGGTATAGCAATCAGCCCCAGCATTTT

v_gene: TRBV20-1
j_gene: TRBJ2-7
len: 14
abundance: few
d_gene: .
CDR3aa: CSATAARSSYEQYF
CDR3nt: TGCAGTGCTACAGCAGCTAGGAGCTCCTACGAGCAGTACTTC

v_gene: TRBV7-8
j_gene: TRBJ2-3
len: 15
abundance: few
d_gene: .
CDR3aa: CASSWDKGCYDTQYF
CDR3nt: TGTGCCAGCAGCTGGGACAAGGGCTGCTACGATACGCAGTATTTT

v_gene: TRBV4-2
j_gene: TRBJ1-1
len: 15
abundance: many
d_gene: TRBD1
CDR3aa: CASSTRDREGTEAFF
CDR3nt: TGTGCCAGCAGCACGCGGGACAGGGAGGGCACTGAAGCTTTCTTT

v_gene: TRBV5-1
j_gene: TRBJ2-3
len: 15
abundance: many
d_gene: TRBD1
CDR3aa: CASSPDRARTDTQYF
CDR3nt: TGCGCCAGCAGCCCCGACAGGGCCCGCACAGATACGCAGTATTTT

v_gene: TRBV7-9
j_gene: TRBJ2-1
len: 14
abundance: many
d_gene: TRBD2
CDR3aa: CASSPGLAIHEQFF
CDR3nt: TGTGCCAGCAGCCCGGGACTAGCTATCCATGAGCAGTTCTTC

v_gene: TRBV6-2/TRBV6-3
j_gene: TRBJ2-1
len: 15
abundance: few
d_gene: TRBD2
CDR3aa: CASSYTSGDYNEQFF
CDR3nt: TGTGCCAGCAGTTACACTAGCGGGGACTACAATGAGCAGTTCTTC

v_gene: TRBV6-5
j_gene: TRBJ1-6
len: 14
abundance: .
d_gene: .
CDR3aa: CASTVGAKGSPLHF
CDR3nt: TGTGCCAGCACCGTCGGGGCAAAAGGGTCACCCCTCCACTTT

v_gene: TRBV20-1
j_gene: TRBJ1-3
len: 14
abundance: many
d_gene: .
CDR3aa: CSASKQVAGNTIYF
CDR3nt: TGCAGTGCTAGTAAACAGGTTGCAGGAAACACCATATATTTT

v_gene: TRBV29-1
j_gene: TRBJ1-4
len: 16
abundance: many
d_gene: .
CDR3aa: CSVDGVAGQINEKLFF
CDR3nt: TGCAGCGTTGACGGGGTCGCCGGGCAGATAAATGAAAAACTGTTTTTT

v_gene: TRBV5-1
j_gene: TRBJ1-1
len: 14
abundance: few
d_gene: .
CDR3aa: CASSLVSLNTEAFF
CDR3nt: TGCGCCAGCAGCTTGGTGTCACTGAACACTGAAGCTTTCTTT

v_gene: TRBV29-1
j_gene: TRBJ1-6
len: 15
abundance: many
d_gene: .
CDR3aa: CSARTAQPSLSPLHF
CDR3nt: TGCAGCGCTCGGACGGCCCAACCATCACTTTCACCCCTCCACTTT

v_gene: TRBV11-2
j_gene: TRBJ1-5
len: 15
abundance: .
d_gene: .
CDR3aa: CASSLDSYYNQPQHF
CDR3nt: TGTGCCAGCAGCTTAGATTCATACTACAATCAGCCCCAGCATTTT

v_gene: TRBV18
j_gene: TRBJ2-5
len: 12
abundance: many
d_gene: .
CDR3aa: CASSPNQETQYF
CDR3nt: TGTGCCAGCAGTCCTAACCAAGAGACCCAGTACTTC

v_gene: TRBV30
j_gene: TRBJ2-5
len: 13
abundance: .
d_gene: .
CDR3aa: CACYGRGSETQYF
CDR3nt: TGTGCCTGCTACGGTCGGGGGTCGGAGACCCAGTACTTC

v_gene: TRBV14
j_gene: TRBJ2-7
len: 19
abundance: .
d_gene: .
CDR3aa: CASSQDRISIRMEEYEQYF
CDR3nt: TGTGCCAGCAGCCAAGATCGAATTAGTATACGGATGGAGGAATACGAGCAGTACTTC

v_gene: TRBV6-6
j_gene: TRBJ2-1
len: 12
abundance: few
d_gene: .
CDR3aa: CASSSRDDEQFF
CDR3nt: TGTGCCAGCAGTTCTAGGGACGATGAGCAGTTCTTC

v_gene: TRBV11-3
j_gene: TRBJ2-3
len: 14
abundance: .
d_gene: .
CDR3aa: CASSLGPYADTQYF
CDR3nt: TGTGCCAGCAGCTTAGGCCCATATGCAGATACGCAGTATTTT